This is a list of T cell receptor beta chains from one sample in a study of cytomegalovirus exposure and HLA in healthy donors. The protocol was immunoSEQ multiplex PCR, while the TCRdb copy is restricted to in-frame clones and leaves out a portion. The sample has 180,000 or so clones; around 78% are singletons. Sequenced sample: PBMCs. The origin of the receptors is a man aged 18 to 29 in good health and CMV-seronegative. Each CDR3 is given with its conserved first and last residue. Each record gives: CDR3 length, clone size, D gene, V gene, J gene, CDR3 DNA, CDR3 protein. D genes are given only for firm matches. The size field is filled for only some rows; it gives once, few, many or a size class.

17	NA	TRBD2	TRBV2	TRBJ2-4	TGTGCCAGCAGGGGGGGACTAGCGGGGGTATCCAAAAACATTCAGTACTTC	CASRGGLAGVSKNIQYF
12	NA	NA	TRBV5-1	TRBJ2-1	TGCGCCAGCAGCGAAACTAGGTATGAGCAGTTCTTC	CASSETRYEQFF
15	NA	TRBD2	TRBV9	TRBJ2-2	TGTGCCAGCAGCGAGCGGGGGGGCTATGGCGGGGAGCTGTTTTTT	CASSERGGYGGELFF
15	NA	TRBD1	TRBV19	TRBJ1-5	TGTGCCAGTAGTGAAACCCTGACAGGGCATCAGCCCCAGCATTTT	CASSETLTGHQPQHF
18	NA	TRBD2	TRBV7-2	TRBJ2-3	TGTGCCAGCAGCTTAGTAGGCCCAGCGGGGGGGCGACCAGATACGCAGTATTTT	CASSLVGPAGGRPDTQYF
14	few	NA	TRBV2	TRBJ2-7	TGTGCCAGCAGTCCCACGGGCGGGACTTACGAGCAGTACTTC	CASSPTGGTYEQYF
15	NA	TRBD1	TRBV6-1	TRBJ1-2	TGTGCCAGCAGCCTCCCCCCCGGGACAGAATATGGCTACACCTTC	CASSLPPGTEYGYTF
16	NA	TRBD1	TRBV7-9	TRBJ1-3	TGTTCCAGCAGCTTAACCGGGACAGCTAATGGAAACACCATATATTTT	CSSSLTGTANGNTIYF
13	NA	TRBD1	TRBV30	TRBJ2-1	TGTGCCTTACGGGACAGACCCAACAATGAGCAGTTCTTC	CALRDRPNNEQFF
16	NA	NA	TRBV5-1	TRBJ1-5	TGCGCCAGCAGCCCCGCGGCACGGTATAGCAATCAGCCCCAGCATTTT	CASSPAARYSNQPQHF
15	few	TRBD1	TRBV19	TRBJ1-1	TGTGCCAGTATCACTTCCGGGACAGGGAACACTGAAGCTTTCTTT	CASITSGTGNTEAFF
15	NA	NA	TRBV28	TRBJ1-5	TGTGCCAGCAGTTTACGCAGGGAGGGGTATCAGCCCCAGCATTTT	CASSLRREGYQPQHF
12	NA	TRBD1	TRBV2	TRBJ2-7	TGTGCTAGCGGACGGACAGGGGGCGAGCAGTACTTC	CASGRTGGEQYF
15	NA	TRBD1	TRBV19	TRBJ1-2	TGTGCCAGTAGTCCCCAAGGGACAGCCGGCTATGGCTACACCTTC	CASSPQGTAGYGYTF
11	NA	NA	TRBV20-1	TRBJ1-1	TGCAGTGGGCTAGGTCGCACGGAAGCTTTCTTT	CSGLGRTEAFF
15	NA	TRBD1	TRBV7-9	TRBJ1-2	TGTGCCAGCAGCTTAGATGGGACAGTACTTTGGGGCTACACCTTC	CASSLDGTVLWGYTF
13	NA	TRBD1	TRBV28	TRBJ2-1	TGTGCCAGCAGTTTGCAGGGGGCTCCAAAGCAGTTCTTC	CASSLQGAPKQFF